The clone carrying this TCR beta chain was counted at least ten times. TCRdb re-called the RT-PCR reads through MiXCR, storing one row per CDR3 protein. The sample carries about 680,000 distinct CDR3 sequences, 12% to 15% recorded once. The CDR3 sequence is 13 residues long. V dropped 6 bases and J dropped 5 bases, with 17 bases sitting between them. Germline assignment: CDR1 DFQATT and CDR2 SNEGSKA (reference sequence). The clonotype comes from a female donor in good health, serving as a healthy control. This chain uses TRBV20-1 with TRBJ2-7; a weak D match, TRBD2 (6 bases). Sequenced sample: memory CD4+ T cells from blood. The CDR3 sequence is CSAPGTGAHEQYF. The CDR3 nucleotides read TGCAGTGCCCCTGGGACTGGGGCTCACGAGCAGTACTTC.